The entry below describes one T cell receptor (beta chain). The sample belongs to a study of blood T cell repertoires in COVID-19. As for the study in general: Researchers got acute and convalescent COVID-19 samples from the United States, Italy and Spain. Sources were T cells, B-cell-depleted T cells, or PBMCs; the material itself was cDNA or gDNA.

This CDR3 is built from 15 residues. V was cut by 0 bases and J by 8 bases, with 14 bases left in between. Germline V gene sequence: CDR1 LGHNA, CDR2 YSLEER. Authors' processing steps: Amplification from reference gene primers served as the basis for estimated nucleated cell counts. Measured with immunoSEQ multiplex PCR; TCRdb has only the in-frame clones, and not every one. The V and J calls and clone size are taken from that table; D and trimming were inferred from the DNA. This table holds tens of thousands of clones, more than 75% found once. This receptor was obtained from a man aged 60 to 69 with acute or convalescent COVID-19. Sample: peripheral blood. The chain carries TRBV4-3 and TRBJ2-1; D is possibly TRBD2 (5 bases). The CDR3 DNA reads TGCGCCAGCAGCCAAGAGAGTGCTAGCTTTGATGAGCAGTTCTTC. Residues: CASSQESASFDEQFF.